Each of the 3 T cell receptor beta chains below was sequenced from the same sample in a study of PD-L1 blockade in urothelial cancer. Time point of the sample: pretreatment peripheral blood. Sequencing was performed with immunoSEQ multiplex PCR; in TCRdb, only in-frame clones are kept and a portion is missing. Found here are 86,000 or so clones, roughly 84% of them singletons; the top ten hold around 15%. This specimen was PBMCs, taken around atezolizumab (anti-PD-L1) treatment. The receptor source for this set is a man aged 55 to 70 with urothelial cancer.

CDR3 sequence (DNA): TGTGCCTGGAGTGGGGCTAAAAACATTCAGTACTTC. This encodes CAWSGAKNIQYF. The chain uses TRBV30 and TRBJ2-4; D is ambiguous. The CDR3 is 12 amino acids. CDR1 and CDR2 (germline): GTSNPN, SVGIG (reference sequence). Trimming took 1 base from V and 4 from J, leaving 5 bases between them.

The rearrangement links TRBV25-1 to TRBJ1-1; tentative D call: TRBD1 (5 bases). Trimming shortened V by 2 bases and J by 1 base, and 11 bases separated the two germline ends. Looked up from germline, CDR1 is MGHDK and CDR2 is SYGVNS. The CDR3 is 15 residues long. DNA for the CDR3: TGTGCCAGCAGTGAAGGAGACAGACCGAACACTGAAGCTTTCTTT. It encodes CASSEGDRPNTEAFF.

The rearrangement links TRBV15 to TRBJ1-3; D possibly corresponds to TRBD1 (6 bases). This CDR3 region has 14 residues. In germline, CDR1 is LNHNV, CDR2 YYDKDF (reference sequence). Trimming shortened V by 8 bases and J by 0 bases, and 11 bases separated the two germline ends. The CDR3 DNA sequence: TGTGCCACCTCGGGACACCCCTCTGGAAACACCATATATTTT. Translation: CATSGHPSGNTIYF. Combining the CDR3 with reference TRBV15 and TRBJ1-3 gives the whole variable domain DAMVIQNPRYQVTQFGKPVTLSCSQTLNHNVMYWYQQKSSQAPKLLFHYYDKDFNNEADTPDNFQSRRPNTSFCFLDIRSPGLGDTAMYLCATSGHPSGNTIYFGEGSWLTVV.